Detailed here is one T cell receptor beta chain. The sample is drawn from a study of blood T cell repertoires in COVID-19. Clinical history reported by participants formed the basis on which cohorts were assigned. CDR3 length equals 16 residues. V lost 3 bases, J lost 0 bases, and 3 bases stayed unmatched. The germline CDR1 and CDR2 sequences are SEHNR and FQNEAQ (reference sequence). As processed by the authors: The assay estimated nucleated cells by amplifying reference gene primers. This table comes from immunoSEQ multiplex PCR, and its TCRdb copy is limited to in-frame clones, with some not included. V, J and clone size reflect that table, while D and trimming were determined from the DNA. The repertoire holds roughly 290,000 clones, with around 90% as singletons.

The chain recombines TRBV7-9 with TRBJ2-1; the match to TRBD2 covers 9 bases. This sequence originates from a young woman with acute COVID-19. The sample comprised PBMCs or T cells enriched from blood (not recorded which). Written as DNA, the CDR3 is TGTGCCAGCAGCTTCCTAGCGGGACTCTCCTACAATGAGCAGTTCTTC. Translating it yields CASSFLAGLSYNEQFF.